These 23 T cell receptor beta chains were all obtained from the same sample, sequenced in a study of T cell changes during pregnancy in multiple sclerosis. Method: immunoSEQ multiplex PCR; TCRdb's copy keeps in-frame clones and lacks some. The data show 80,000 or so clones, roughly 94% seen once. The sequenced sample was peripheral blood, obtained before pregnancy. The receptors were gathered from a female donor with multiple sclerosis, enrolled in a pregnancy study.

The chain recombines TRBV9 with TRBJ2-3, with D maybe TRBD2 (5 bases). V was clipped by 0 bases and J by 2 bases, with 10 bases between them. CDR3 length equals 15 residues. CDR1 SGDLS and CDR2 YYNGEE come from the germline V gene. The CDR3 DNA is TGTGCCAGCAGCGTAGATGGAGGCACCACAGATACGCAGTATTTT. Translation gives CASSVDGGTTDTQYF. The full variable domain, with the rest looked up from reference TRBV9 and TRBJ2-3, is DSGVTQTPKHLITATGQRVTLRCSPRSGDLSVYWYQQSLDQGLQFLIQYYNGEERAKGNILERFSAQQFPDLHSELNLSSLELGDSALYFCASSVDGGTTDTQYFGPGTRLTVL.

This clone was observed once. The chain couples TRBV27 to TRBJ1-3; D is perhaps TRBD1 (5 bases). The CDR3 is 14 residues long. V lost 5 bases to trimming and J lost 2 bases, with 10 bases between them. Germline V gives CDR1 MNHEY, CDR2 SMNVEV (reference sequence). The CDR3 bases are TGTGCCAGCAGTGACGGGGGTCCTGGAAACACCATATATTTT. Protein product: CASSDGGPGNTIYF.

V and J are TRBV5-1 and TRBJ2-7; 7 bases are shared with TRBD1. The trim removed 2 bases at V and 5 bases at J, leaving 1 base unmatched. The CDR3 extends over 12 amino acids. The germline gives CDR1 SGHRS, CDR2 YFSETQ. This chain's CDR3 is CASSLGGDEQYF. The CDR3 nucleotides read TGCGCCAGCAGCTTAGGGGGCGACGAGCAGTACTTC.

The chain combines TRBV5-4 with TRBJ2-7; D perhaps matches TRBD1 (6 bases). Deletions cut 3 bases from V and 2 bases from J, with 12 bases between. The CDR3 has 14 amino acids. The V gene's germline CDR1 is SGHNT and CDR2 YYREEE (reference sequence). The CDR3 loop reads CASSSGVGAYEQYF. The CDR3 bases are TGTGCCAGCAGCTCAGGGGTTGGGGCCTACGAGCAGTACTTC.

The chain combines TRBV27 with TRBJ2-3, with 8 bases lining up with TRBD1. The V and J ends lost 6 bases and 0 bases, in that order; junction bases with no gene match: 8. In germline, CDR1 is MNHEY, CDR2 SMNVEV (reference sequence). This CDR3 has 16 residues. CDR3 sequence reads: CASRPFQGASTDTQYF. The CDR3 DNA is TGTGCCAGCAGGCCATTCCAGGGGGCTAGCACAGATACGCAGTATTTT.

V usage is TRBV5-8 and J usage is TRBJ1-4; tentatively, D is TRBD1 (6 bases). V dropped 4 bases and J dropped 8 bases, with 15 bases sitting between them. Germline CDR1 is SGHTS and CDR2 is YDEGEE. The length of the CDR3 is 14 residues. The CDR3 coding sequence is TGTGCCAGCAGCACCCTTCGGGGGGCCGAAAAACTGTTTTTT. This encodes CASSTLRGAEKLFF. The full variable domain, its missing parts supplied by reference TRBV5-8 and TRBJ1-4, is EAGVTQSPTHLIKTRGQQATLRCSPISGHTSVYWYQQALGLGLQFLLWYDEGEERNRGNFPPRFSGRQFPNYSSELNVNALELEDSALYLCASSTLRGAEKLFFGSGTQLSVL.

This clone was counted between two and nine times. The rearrangement joins TRBV15 to TRBJ2-2, with 8 nucleotides matching TRBD2. The CDR3 consists of 16 residues. The V and J ends lost 3 bases and 5 bases, in that order; junction bases with no gene match: 8. The V gene's germline CDR1 is LNHNV and CDR2 YYDKDF (reference sequence). In DNA form, the CDR3 reads TGTGCCACCAGCAGGCCTGCGGGAGGTGGGACCGGGGAGCTGTTTTTT. Amino acid sequence: CATSRPAGGGTGELFF.

This chain links TRBV9 with TRBJ1-1; no firm D call. The CDR3 is made up of 15 amino acids. Trimming pared 0 bases from V and 4 bases from J, leaving 13 bases between. Germline V gene data show CDR1 as SGDLS and CDR2 as YYNGEE. CDR3 in amino acids: CASSVANAVPTEAFF. The CDR3 nucleotides are TGTGCCAGCAGCGTAGCTAACGCCGTCCCCACTGAAGCTTTCTTT.

The chain carries TRBV7-8 and TRBJ1-2; no clear D. Germline values: CDR1 SGHVS, CDR2 FQNEAQ. The V and J ends lost 5 bases and 6 bases respectively, with 22 bases between them. The CDR3 has 16 residues. CDR3 nucleotide sequence: TGTGCCAGCAGCACAACAAAGGGCAGGCAGACTAATGGCTACACCTTC. Protein product: CASSTTKGRQTNGYTF.

This chain links TRBV5-4 with TRBJ1-2; maybe TRBD1 (5 bases). Germline V gene data show CDR1 as SGHNT and CDR2 as YYREEE (reference sequence). Trimming took off 0 bases at V and 0 bases at J, with 9 bases between the two ends. The CDR3 consists of 15 residues. The CDR3: CASSLEGSANYGYTF. DNA of the CDR3: TGTGCCAGCAGCTTGGAGGGGTCCGCTAACTATGGCTACACCTTC.

The chain carries TRBV5-1 and TRBJ2-7, with 7 bases matching TRBD1. V lost 0 bases to trimming and J lost 3 bases; unmatched junction nucleotides: 6. This CDR3 is built from 15 residues. Germline CDR1 and CDR2: SGHRS and YFSETQ. Here the CDR3 DNA reads TGCGCCAGCAGCTTGGAGGGACAGAGGGGCTACGAGCAGTACTTC. Its protein is CASSLEGQRGYEQYF. Using reference TRBV5-1 and TRBJ2-7 for the parts outside the CDR3, the full variable domain is KAGVTQTPRYLIKTRGQQVTLSCSPISGHRSVSWYQQTPGQGLQFLFEYFSETQRNKGNFPGRFSGRQFSNSRSEMNVSTLELGDSALYLCASSLEGQRGYEQYFGPGTRLTVT.

CDR3 sequence reads: CASSGPLAGSSYNEQFF. The CDR3 DNA reads as TGTGCCAGCAGTGGGCCCCTAGCGGGGAGCTCCTACAATGAGCAGTTCTTC. The chain is built from TRBV2 and TRBJ2-1; 9 nucleotides match TRBD2. This CDR3 comprises 17 residues. Losses at the gene ends were 4 bases for V and 0 bases for J; bases not matched to a gene: 7. Germline loops: CDR1 SNHLY, CDR2 FYNNEI.

The rearrangement links TRBV27 to TRBJ2-7; a weak D match, TRBD2 (5 bases). Germline loops: CDR1 MNHEY, CDR2 SMNVEV (reference sequence). The ends were cut back, 1 base at V and 6 bases at J, with 19 bases in the middle. The CDR3 totals 16 residues. CDR3 bases: TGTGCCAGCAGTTTATACCAGATCGGAGGACGCGCCGAGCAGTACTTC. Residues: CASSLYQIGGRAEQYF.

The chain employs TRBV6-6 and TRBJ2-7; tentative D call: TRBD2 (5 bases). Germline V gene sequence: CDR1 MNHNY, CDR2 SVGAGI (reference sequence). V was cut by 7 bases and J by 0 bases, with 13 bases left in between. The length of the CDR3 is 14 residues. Here the CDR3 reads CASTQAESSYEQYF. Written as DNA, the CDR3 is TGTGCCAGCACCCAAGCGGAATCCTCCTACGAGCAGTACTTC.

The chain couples TRBV14 to TRBJ1-4; 8 bases agree with TRBD1. The V gene's germline CDR1 is SGHDN and CDR2 FVKESK. This CDR3 is 16 amino acids long. J gave up 15 bases and V 0 bases, and 15 bases lay outside the gene matches. CDR3 in amino acids: CASSQDFRGQVVGLFF. In DNA form, the CDR3 reads TGTGCCAGCAGCCAAGATTTTAGGGGACAGGTCGTAGGTTTGTTTTTT.

This chain uses TRBV13 with TRBJ1-5, with TRBD1 as a possible D gene (5 bases). The length of the CDR3 is 15 residues. V lost 0 bases to trimming and J lost 2 bases, with 8 bases between them. The germline V gene encodes CDR1 PRHDT and CDR2 FYEKMQ (reference sequence). The DNA for the CDR3 is TGTGCCAGCAGCTTAGGCGGGGGTGGCAATCAGCCCCAGCATTTT. Its protein product is CASSLGGGGNQPQHF.

The CDR3 region is CASSPNYGSYEQYF. The CDR3 DNA follows: TGTGCCAGCAGTCCAAACTACGGCTCCTACGAGCAGTACTTC. The J gene is TRBJ2-7, the V gene TRBV6-6; D is ambiguous. Trimming cost V 5 bases and J 0 bases, with 11 bases left between them. This CDR3 region has 14 residues. Germline V gene data show CDR1 as MNHNY and CDR2 as SVGAGI (reference sequence).

In nucleotides, the CDR3 is TGCGCCAGCAGCCCCCAGGGGGCCGGGGAAAAACTGTTTTTT. It encodes CASSPQGAGEKLFF. The V call is TRBV5-1, the J call TRBJ1-4; TRBD1 matches 8 bases. In germline, CDR1 is SGHRS, CDR2 YFSETQ. Trimming at V came to 4 bases and at J to 8 bases, leaving 7 bases not matched to a gene. The CDR3 spans 14 residues.

This clone was counted many times. V is TRBV4-3 and J is TRBJ1-4; D remains unclear. This CDR3 has 15 amino acids. V was trimmed by 1 base and J by 10 bases, leaving 16 bases between them. The germline V gene encodes CDR1 LGHNA and CDR2 YSLEER. CDR3: CASSQVGGLASKLFF. The CDR3 region has the DNA TGCGCCAGCAGCCAAGTTGGAGGTTTAGCGTCAAAACTGTTTTTT.

V is TRBV19 and J is TRBJ2-5, with TRBD2 matching 8 bases. CDR1 and CDR2 (germline): LNHDA, SQIVND (reference sequence). Trimming removed 4 bases from V and 4 bases from J; junction bases left unmatched: 8. This CDR3 spans 15 amino acids. The DNA of the CDR3 is TGTGCCAGTAGTACGAGACTAGCGTTAGGAGAGACCCAGTACTTC. The encoded protein is CASSTRLALGETQYF. The full variable domain, rest sourced from reference TRBV19 and TRBJ2-5, is DGGITQSPKYLFRKEGQNVTLSCEQNLNHDAMYWYRQDPGQGLRLIYYSQIVNDFQKGDIAEGYSVSREKKESFPLTVTSAQKNPTAFYLCASSTRLALGETQYFGPGTRLLVL.

The J gene is TRBJ2-7, the V gene TRBV7-6, with TRBD1 identical over 7 bases. CDR1 is SGHVS, CDR2 FNYEAQ, per germline. There are 15 residues in the CDR3. Trimming cost V 4 bases and J 0 bases; bases outside gene matches: 6. The DNA of the CDR3 is TGTGCCAGCAGCTACCGACAGGGTAGCTCCTACGAGCAGTACTTC. Translating it yields CASSYRQGSSYEQYF.

This chain connects TRBV2 to TRBJ1-3; D is perhaps TRBD1 (5 bases). Germline V gene lookup returns CDR1 SNHLY and CDR2 FYNNEI. V lost 3 bases and J lost 4, with 16 bases in between. The CDR3 is 16 residues long. The CDR3 DNA follows: TGTGCCAGCAGTGAGACCCAGACAGTTACAGGAAACACCATATATTTT. Amino acid sequence: CASSETQTVTGNTIYF.

In its sample, this clone was seen once. The chain links TRBV5-1 to TRBJ2-1, with TRBD2 matching over 9 bases. J gave up 5 bases and V 0 bases, and 12 bases lay outside the gene matches. Germline V gives CDR1 SGHRS, CDR2 YFSETQ. The CDR3 is 18 amino acids. CDR3 loop: CASSLAETSGELNNEQFF. In DNA form, the CDR3 reads TGCGCCAGCAGCTTGGCCGAGACTAGCGGTGAACTTAACAATGAGCAGTTCTTC. The full variable domain, rest sourced from reference TRBV5-1 and TRBJ2-1, is KAGVTQTPRYLIKTRGQQVTLSCSPISGHRSVSWYQQTPGQGLQFLFEYFSETQRNKGNFPGRFSGRQFSNSRSEMNVSTLELGDSALYLCASSLAETSGELNNEQFFGPGTRLTVL.